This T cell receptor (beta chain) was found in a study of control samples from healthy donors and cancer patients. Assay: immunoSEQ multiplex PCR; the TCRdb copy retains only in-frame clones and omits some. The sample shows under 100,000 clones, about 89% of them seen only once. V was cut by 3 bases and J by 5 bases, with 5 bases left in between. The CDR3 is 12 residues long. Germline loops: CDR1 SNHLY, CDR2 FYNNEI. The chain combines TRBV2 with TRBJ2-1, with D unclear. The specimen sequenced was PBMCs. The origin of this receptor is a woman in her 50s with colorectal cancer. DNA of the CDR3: TGTGCCAGCAGTGAGGACGACAATGAGCAGTTCTTC. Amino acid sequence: CASSEDDNEQFF. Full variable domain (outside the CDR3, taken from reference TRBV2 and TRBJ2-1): EPEVTQTPSHQVTQMGQEVILRCVPISNHLYFYWYRQILGQKVEFLVSFYNNEISEKSEIFDDQFSVERPDGSNFTLKIRSTKLEDSAMYFCASSEDDNEQFFGPGTRLTVL.